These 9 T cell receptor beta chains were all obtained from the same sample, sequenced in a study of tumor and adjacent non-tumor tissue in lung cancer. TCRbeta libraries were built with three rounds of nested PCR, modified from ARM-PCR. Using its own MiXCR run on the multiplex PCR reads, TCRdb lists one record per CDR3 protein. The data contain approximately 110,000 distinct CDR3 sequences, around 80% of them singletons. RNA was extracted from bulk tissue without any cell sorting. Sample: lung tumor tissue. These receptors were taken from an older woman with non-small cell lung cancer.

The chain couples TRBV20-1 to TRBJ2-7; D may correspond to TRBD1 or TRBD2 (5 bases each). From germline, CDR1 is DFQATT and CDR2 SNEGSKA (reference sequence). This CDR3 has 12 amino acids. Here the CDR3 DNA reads TGCGCCGGATCCGAGGGGTGTGGCGAGCAGTACTTC. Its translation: CAGSEGCGEQYF.

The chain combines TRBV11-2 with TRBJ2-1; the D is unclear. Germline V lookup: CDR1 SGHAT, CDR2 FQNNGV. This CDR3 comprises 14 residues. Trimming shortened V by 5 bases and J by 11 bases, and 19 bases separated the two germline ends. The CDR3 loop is CASSIPGAVGKQFF. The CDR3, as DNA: TGTGCCAGCAGCATCCCCGGAGCCGTGGGTAAGCAGTTCTTC.

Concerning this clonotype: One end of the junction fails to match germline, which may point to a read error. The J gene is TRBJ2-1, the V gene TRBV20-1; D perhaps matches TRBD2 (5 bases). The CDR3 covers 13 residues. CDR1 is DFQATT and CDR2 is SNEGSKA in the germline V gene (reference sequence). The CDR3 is CSPSFPIDNEQFF. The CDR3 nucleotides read TGCAGTCCTAGCTTTCCAATCGACAATGAGCAGTTCTTC.

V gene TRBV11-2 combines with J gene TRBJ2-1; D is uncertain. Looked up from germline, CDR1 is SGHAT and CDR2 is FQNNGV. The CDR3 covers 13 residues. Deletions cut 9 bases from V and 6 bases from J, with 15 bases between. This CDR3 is CASNGRIRNEQFF. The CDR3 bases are TGTGCCAGTAACGGGCGGATTCGCAATGAGCAGTTCTTC.

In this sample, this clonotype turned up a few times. The CDR3 nucleotides read TGCAGCGTTGGGGGGATGGATCAGCCCCAGCATTTT. Translated, it gives CSVGGMDQPQHF. The chain has TRBV29-1 and TRBJ1-5; tentatively, D is TRBD1 (5 bases). V was trimmed by 4 bases and J by 5 bases, leaving 9 bases between them. The CDR3 length is 12 residues. CDR1 SQVTM and CDR2 ANQGSEA come from the germline V gene. The full variable domain, completed using reference TRBV29-1 and TRBJ1-5, is SAVISQKPSRDICQRGTSLTIQCQVDSQVTMMFWYRQQPGQSLTLIATANQGSEATYESGFVIDKFPISRPNLTFSTLTVSNMSPEDSSIYLCSVGGMDQPQHFGDGTRLSIL.

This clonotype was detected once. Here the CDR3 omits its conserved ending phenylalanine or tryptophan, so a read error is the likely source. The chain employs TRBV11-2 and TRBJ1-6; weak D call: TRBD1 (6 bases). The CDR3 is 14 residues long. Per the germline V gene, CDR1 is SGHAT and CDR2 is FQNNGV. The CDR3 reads CAISLDPGASPLHY. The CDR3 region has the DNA TGTGCCATCAGCTTAGACCCAGGGGCCTCACCCCTCCACTAT.

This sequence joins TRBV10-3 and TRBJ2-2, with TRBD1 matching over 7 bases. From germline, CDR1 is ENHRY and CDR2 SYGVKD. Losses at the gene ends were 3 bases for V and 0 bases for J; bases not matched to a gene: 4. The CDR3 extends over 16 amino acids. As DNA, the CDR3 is TGTGCCATCAGTGACTCCGGGACAGCGAACACCGGGGAGCTGTTTTTT. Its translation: CAISDSGTANTGELFF.

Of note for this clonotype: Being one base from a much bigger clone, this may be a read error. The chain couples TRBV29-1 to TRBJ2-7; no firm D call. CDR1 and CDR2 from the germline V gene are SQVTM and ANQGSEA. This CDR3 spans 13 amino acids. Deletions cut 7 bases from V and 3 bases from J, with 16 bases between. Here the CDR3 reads CSARTTSDYEQYF. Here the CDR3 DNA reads TGCAGCGCCAGGACGACATCAGACTACGAGCAGTACTTC.

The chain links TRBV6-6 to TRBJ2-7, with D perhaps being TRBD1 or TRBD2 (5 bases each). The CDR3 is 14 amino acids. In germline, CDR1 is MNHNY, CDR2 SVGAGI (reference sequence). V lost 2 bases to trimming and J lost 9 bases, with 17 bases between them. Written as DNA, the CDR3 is TGTGCCAGCAGTTACCGGGACGGAACCCTTGGGCAGTACTTC. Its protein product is CASSYRDGTLGQYF.